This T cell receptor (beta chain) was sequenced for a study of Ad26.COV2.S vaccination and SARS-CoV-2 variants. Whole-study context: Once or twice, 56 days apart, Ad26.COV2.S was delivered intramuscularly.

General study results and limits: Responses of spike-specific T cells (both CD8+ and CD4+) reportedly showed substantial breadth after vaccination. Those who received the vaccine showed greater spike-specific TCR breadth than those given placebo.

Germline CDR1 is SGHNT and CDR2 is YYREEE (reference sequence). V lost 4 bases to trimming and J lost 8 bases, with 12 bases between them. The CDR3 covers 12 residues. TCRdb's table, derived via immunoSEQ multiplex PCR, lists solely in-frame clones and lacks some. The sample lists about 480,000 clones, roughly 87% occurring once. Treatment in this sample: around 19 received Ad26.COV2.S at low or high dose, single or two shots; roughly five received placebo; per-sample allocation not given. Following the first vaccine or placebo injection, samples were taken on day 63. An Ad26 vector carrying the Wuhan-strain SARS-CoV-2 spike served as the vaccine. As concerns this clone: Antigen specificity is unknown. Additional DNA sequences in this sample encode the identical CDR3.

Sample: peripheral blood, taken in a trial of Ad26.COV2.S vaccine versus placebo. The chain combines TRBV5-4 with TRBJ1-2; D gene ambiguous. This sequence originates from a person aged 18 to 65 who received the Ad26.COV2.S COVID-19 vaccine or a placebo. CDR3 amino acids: CASSLQGGGYTF. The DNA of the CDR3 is TGTGCCAGCAGCCTTCAAGGAGGGGGCTACACCTTC.